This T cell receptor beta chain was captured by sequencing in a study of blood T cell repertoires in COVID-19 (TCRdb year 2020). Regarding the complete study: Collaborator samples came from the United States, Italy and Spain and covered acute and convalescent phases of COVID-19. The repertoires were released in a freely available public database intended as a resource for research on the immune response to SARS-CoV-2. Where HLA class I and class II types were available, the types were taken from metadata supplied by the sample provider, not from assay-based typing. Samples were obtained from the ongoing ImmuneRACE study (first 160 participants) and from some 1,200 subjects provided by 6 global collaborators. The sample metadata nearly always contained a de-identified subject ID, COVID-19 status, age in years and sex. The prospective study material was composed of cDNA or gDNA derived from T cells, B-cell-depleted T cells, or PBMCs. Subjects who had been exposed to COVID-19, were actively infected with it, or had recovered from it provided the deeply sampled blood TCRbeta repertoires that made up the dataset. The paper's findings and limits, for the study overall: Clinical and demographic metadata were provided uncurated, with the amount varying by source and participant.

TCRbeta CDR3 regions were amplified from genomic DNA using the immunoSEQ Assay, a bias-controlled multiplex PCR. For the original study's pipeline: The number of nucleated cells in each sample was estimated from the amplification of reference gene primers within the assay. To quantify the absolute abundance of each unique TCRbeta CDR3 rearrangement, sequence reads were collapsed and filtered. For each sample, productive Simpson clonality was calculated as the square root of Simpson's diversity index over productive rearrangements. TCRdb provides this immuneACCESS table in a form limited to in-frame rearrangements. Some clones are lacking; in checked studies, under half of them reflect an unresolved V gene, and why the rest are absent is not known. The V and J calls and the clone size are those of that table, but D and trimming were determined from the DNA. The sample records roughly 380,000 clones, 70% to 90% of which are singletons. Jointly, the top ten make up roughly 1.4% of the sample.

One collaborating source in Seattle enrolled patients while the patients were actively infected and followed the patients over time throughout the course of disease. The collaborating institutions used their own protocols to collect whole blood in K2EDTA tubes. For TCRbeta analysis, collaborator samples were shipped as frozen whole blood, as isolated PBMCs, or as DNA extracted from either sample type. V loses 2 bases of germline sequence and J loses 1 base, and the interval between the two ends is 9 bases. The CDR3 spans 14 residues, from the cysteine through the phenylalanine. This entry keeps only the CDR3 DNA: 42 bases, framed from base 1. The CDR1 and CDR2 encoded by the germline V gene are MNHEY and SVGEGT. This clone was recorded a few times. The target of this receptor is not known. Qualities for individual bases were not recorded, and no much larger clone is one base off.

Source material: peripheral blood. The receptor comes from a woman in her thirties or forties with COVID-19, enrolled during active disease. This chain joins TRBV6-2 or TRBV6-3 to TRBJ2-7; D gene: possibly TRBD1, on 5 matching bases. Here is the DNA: TGTGCCAGCAGTTACAGGGGCAGTTCCTACGAGCAGTACTTC. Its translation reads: CASSYRGSSYEQYF.